Included here is one T cell receptor (beta chain) sequence, with context. Its target is not known. Each of the CD4+ naive, central memory, regulatory and stem cell-like memory populations was sorted via CD45RO/CCR7/CD25/CD127/CD95/CD27. This sample is drawn from a study of beta chain features in type 1 diabetes. General study points: VDJ junctions from patients with type 1 diabetes contained fewer insertions and more deletions. Researchers report that Type 1 diabetes patients had moderately but significantly shorter TCRB CDR3s across all four CD4+ subsets.

The authors reverse transcribed all of the isolated RNA, so sequencing captured expressed TCRB transcripts. Sequencing of naive, central memory and regulatory T cell samples gave an average of approximately 3.5 million reads. The data were produced by immunoSEQ multiplex PCR, yet TCRdb's version contains in-frame clones alone and is incomplete. The data contain about 170,000 clones, 6% to 9% of them singletons. V lost 3 bases, J lost 3 bases, and 9 bases lay in between. The CDR3 spans 14 residues. The germline V gene encodes CDR1 SGHTA and CDR2 FQGNSA. The V and J genes are TRBV7-2 and TRBJ1-5; D might be TRBD1 (6 bases). The sequence was obtained from a young man with type 1 diabetes. The sequenced material came from central memory CD4+ T cells from blood. CDR3 amino acids: CASSFAGANQPQHF. As DNA, the CDR3 is TGTGCCAGCAGCTTCGCGGGGGCCAATCAGCCCCAGCATTTT.